This T cell receptor (beta chain) derives from a study of blood T cell repertoires in COVID-19. Study-wide context: Samples came from the United States, Italy and Spain, spanning acute and convalescent COVID-19. PBMCs, B-cell-depleted T cells, or T cells provided the cDNA or gDNA that made up the material.

Original analysis: The assay estimated nucleated cells by amplifying reference gene primers. Produced via immunoSEQ multiplex PCR; TCRdb's table is partial and in-frame only. That table supplies the V and J calls and clone size; D and trimming were determined from the DNA. The sample yields approximately 75,000 clones, 83% seen once. V lost 5 bases, J lost 0 bases, and 15 bases stayed unmatched. The CDR3 is 18 amino acids. Germline values: CDR1 GTSNPN, CDR2 SVGIG (reference sequence). This TCR was recovered from an elderly woman with acute or convalescent COVID-19. This sequence joins TRBV30 and TRBJ2-3; 9 nucleotides agree with TRBD2. The sequenced material came from peripheral blood. This chain's CDR3 is CAWGALAGRLRSTDTQYF. CDR3 DNA: TGTGCCTGGGGGGCCCTAGCGGGACGTCTAAGGAGCACAGATACGCAGTATTTT.